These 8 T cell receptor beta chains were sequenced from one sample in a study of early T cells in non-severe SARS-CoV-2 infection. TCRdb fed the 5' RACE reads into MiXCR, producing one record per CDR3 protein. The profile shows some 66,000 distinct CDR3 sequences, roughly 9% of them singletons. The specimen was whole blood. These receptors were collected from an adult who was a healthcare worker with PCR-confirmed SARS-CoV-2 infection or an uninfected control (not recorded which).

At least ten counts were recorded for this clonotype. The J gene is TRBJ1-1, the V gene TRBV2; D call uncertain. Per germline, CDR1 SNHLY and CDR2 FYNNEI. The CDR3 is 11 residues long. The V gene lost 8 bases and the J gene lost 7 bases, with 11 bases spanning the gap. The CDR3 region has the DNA TGTGCCAGCGGTCAAACCGATGAAGCTTTCTTT. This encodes CASGQTDEAFF.

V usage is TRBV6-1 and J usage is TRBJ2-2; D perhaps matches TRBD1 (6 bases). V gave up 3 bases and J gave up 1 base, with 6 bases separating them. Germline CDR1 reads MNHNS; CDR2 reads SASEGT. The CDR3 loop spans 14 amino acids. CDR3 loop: CASSEGQNTGELFF. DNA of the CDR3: TGTGCCAGCAGTGAGGGACAGAACACCGGGGAGCTGTTTTTT.

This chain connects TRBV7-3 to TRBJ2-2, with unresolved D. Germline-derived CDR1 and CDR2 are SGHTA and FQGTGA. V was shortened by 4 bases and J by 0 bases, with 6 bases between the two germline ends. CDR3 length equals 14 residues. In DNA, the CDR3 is TGTGCCAGCAGCTCCCTCTCGAACACCGGGGAGCTGTTTTTT. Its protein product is CASSSLSNTGELFF.

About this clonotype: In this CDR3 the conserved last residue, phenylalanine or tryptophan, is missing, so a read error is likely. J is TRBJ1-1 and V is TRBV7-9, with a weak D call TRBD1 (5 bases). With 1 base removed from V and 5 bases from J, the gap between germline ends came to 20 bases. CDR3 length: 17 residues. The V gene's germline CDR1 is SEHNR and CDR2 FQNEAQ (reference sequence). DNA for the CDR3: TGTGCCAGCAGCTTAGTTTCTTCGTGGGACCTAGGGACTGAAGCTTTCTCT. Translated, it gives CASSLVSSWDLGTEAFS.

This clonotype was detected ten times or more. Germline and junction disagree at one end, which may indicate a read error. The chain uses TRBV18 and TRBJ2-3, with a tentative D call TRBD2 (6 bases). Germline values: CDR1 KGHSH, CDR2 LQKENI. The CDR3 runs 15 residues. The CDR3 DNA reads TGTGCCAGCTCACCAGCGGGGCCTAGCACAGATTCGCAGTATTTT. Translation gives CASSPAGPSTDSQYF.

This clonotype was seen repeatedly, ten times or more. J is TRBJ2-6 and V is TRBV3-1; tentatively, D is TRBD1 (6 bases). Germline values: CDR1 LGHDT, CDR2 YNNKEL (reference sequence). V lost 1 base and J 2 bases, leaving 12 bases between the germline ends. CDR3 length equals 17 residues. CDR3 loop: CASSQGPQGAGANVLTF. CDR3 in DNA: TGTGCCAGCAGCCAAGGCCCACAGGGAGCTGGGGCCAACGTCCTGACTTTC.

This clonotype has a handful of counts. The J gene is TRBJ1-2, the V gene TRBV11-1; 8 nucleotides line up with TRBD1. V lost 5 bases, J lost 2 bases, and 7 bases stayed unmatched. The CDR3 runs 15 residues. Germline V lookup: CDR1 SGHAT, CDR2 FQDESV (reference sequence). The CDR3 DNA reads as TGTGCCAGCAGCCCCGGGACAGGTCGGAACTATGGCTACACCTTC. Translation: CASSPGTGRNYGYTF.

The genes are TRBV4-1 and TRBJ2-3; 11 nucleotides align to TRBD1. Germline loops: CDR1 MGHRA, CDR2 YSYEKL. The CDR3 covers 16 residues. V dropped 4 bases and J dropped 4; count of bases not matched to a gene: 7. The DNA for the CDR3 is TGCGCCAGCAGCCCTCCGGACAGGGGGCTTTCAGATACGCAGTATTTT. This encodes CASSPPDRGLSDTQYF.